Listed here is a single T cell receptor (beta chain). Its antigen is as yet unknown. An end of the junction differs from the germline gene, which may be a read error. Unsorted whole blood supplied the blood RNA, and germline DNA was isolated too. Priming with a constant-region primer yielded TCR beta cDNA from 400 to 550 ng total RNA. Libraries of TCR beta came from three nested multiplex PCR rounds with slightly modified ARM-PCR. TRBV1-TRBV30 forward primers and a C-beta reverse primer were used in the first two PCR rounds, which each ran for ten to eleven cycles. TCRdb itself ran the multiplex PCR reads through MiXCR, one entry per CDR3 protein. The data hold about 180,000 distinct CDR3 sequences, with about 60% observed a single time. The data were obtained in a study of tumor-infiltrating lymphocytes in primary liver carcinoma. Findings and limits, study-wide: Since sampling was bulk and unsorted, CD4+ and CD8+ repertoires were not compared.

This CDR3 spans 19 amino acids. Per the germline V gene, CDR1 is LGHNA and CDR2 is YNFKEQ. Sequenced sample: peripheral blood. V is TRBV4-2 and J is TRBJ2-1; 10 bases align to TRBD2. The receptor was isolated from a man in his forties with primary liver carcinoma and hepatitis B virus infection. The CDR3 bases are TGTGCCATCAGCCAAGAAGGGCTAGCGGGAGCTCTCTCCTACAATGAGCAGTTCTTC. Its translation is CAISQEGLAGALSYNEQFF.